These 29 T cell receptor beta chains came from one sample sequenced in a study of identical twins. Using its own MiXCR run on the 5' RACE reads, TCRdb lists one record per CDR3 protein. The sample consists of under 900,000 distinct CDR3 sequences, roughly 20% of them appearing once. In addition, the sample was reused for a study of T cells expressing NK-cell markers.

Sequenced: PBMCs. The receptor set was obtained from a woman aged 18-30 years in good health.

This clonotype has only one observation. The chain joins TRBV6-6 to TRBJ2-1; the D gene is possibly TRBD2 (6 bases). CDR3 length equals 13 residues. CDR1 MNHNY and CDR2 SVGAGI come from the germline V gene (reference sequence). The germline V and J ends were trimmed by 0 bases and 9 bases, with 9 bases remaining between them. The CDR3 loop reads CASSYSSGGEQFF. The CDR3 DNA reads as TGTGCCAGCAGTTACTCTAGCGGCGGTGAGCAGTTCTTC.

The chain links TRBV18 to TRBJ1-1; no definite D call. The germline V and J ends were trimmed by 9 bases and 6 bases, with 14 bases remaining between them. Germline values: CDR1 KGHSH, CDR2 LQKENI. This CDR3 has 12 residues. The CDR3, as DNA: TGTGCCAGTGTCGTCGGGAGCTCTGAAGCTTTCTTT. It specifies CASVVGSSEAFF.

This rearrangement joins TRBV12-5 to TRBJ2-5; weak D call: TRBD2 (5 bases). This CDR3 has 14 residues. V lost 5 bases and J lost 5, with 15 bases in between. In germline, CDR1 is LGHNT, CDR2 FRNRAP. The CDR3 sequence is CASGAARARETQYF. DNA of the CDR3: TGTGCTAGTGGTGCTGCGAGGGCACGGGAGACCCAGTACTTC. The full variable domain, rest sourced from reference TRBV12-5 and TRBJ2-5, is DARVTQTPRHKVTEMGQEVTMRCQPILGHNTVFWYRQTMMQGLELLAYFRNRAPLDDSGMPKDRFSAEMPDATLATLKIQPSEPRDSAVYFCASGAARARETQYFGPGTRLLVL.

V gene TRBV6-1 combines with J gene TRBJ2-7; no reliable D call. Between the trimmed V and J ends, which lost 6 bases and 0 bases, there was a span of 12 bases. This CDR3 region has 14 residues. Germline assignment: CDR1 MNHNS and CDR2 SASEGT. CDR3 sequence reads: CASRNFLSSYEQYF. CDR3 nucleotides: TGTGCCAGCAGGAACTTCTTGAGCTCCTACGAGCAGTACTTC.

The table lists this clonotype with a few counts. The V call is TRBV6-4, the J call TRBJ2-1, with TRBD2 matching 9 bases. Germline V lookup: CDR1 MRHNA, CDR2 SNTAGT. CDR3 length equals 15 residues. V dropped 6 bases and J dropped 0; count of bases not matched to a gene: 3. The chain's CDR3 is CASRDSGGSYNEQFF. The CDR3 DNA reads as TGTGCCAGCAGAGATAGCGGGGGCTCCTACAATGAGCAGTTCTTC.

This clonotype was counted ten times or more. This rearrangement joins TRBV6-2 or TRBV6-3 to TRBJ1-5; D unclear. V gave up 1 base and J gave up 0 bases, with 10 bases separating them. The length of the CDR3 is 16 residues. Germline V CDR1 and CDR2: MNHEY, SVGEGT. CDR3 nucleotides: TGTGCCAGCAGTTACTTACCACCGGGTAGCAATCAGCCCCAGCATTTT. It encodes CASSYLPPGSNQPQHF.

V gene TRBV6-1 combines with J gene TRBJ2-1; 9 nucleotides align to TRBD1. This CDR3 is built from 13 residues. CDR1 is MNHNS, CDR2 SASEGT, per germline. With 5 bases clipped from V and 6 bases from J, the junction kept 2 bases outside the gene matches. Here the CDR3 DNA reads TGTGCCAGCAGTCCGGGACAGGGCAATGAGCAGTTCTTC. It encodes CASSPGQGNEQFF.

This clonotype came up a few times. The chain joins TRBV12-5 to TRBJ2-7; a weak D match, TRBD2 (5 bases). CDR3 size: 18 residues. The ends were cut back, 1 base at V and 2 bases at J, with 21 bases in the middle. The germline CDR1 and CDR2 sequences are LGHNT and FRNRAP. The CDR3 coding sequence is TGTGCTAGTGGTTTGGATCGGGTTTCGCGACAAGCGGCCTACGAGCAGTACTTC. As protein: CASGLDRVSRQAAYEQYF.

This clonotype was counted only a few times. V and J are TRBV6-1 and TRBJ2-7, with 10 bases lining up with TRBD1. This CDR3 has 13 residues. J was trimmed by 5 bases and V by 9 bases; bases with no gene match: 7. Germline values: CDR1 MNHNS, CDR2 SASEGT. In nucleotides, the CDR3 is TGTGCCAGTGAAGGACAGGGGGGCAACGAGCAGTACTTC. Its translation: CASEGQGGNEQYF.

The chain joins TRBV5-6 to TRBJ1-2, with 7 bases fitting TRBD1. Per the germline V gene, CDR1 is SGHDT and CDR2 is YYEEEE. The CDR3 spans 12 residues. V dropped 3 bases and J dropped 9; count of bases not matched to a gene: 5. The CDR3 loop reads CASSSYRGSYTF. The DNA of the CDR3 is TGTGCCAGCAGCTCGTACAGGGGCAGCTACACCTTC.

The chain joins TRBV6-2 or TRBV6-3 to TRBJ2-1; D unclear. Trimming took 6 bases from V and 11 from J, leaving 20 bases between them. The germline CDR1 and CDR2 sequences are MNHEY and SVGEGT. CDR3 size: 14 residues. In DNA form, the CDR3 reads TGTGCCAGCAGCCTAGAACCGAGTGGTGACAAGCAGTTCTTC. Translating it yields CASSLEPSGDKQFF.

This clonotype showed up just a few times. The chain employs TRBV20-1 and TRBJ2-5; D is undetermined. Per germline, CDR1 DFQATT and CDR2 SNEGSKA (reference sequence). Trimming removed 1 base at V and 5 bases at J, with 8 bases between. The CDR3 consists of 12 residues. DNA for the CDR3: TGCAGTGCTAGAGGGGGTGAGGAGACCCAGTACTTC. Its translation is CSARGGEETQYF.

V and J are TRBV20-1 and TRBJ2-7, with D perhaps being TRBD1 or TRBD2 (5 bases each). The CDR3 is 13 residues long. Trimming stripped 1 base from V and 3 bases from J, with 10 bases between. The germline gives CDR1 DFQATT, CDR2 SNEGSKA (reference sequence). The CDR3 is CSARVRDGYEQYF. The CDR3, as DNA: TGCAGTGCTAGAGTCAGGGACGGCTACGAGCAGTACTTC.

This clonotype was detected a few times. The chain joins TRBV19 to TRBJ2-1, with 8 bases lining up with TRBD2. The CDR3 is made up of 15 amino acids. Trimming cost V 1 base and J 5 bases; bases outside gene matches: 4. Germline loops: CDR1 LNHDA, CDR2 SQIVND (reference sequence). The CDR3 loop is CASSIGGLADNEQFF. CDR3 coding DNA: TGTGCCAGTAGTATAGGAGGACTAGCCGACAATGAGCAGTTCTTC.

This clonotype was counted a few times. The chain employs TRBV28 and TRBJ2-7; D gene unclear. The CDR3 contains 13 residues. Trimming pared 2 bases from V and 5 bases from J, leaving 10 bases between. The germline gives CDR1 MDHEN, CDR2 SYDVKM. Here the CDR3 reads CASSLQVSDEQYF. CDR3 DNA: TGTGCCAGCAGTTTACAGGTTTCCGACGAGCAGTACTTC. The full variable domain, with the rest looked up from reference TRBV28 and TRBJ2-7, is DVKVTQSSRYLVKRTGEKVFLECVQDMDHENMFWYRQDPGLGLRLIYFSYDVKMKEKGDIPEGYSVSREKKERFSLILESASTNQTSMYLCASSLQVSDEQYFGPGTRLTVT.

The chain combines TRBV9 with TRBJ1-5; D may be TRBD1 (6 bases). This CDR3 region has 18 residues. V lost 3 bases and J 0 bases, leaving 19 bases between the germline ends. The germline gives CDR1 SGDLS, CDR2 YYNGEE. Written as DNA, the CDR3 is TGTGCCAGCAGCGCGCAACCGGGACAACGAAATAGCAATCAGCCCCAGCATTTT. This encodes CASSAQPGQRNSNQPQHF.

CDR3 in DNA: TGTGCCAGCACTAAGGGACTAGCGGAGGGAGATACGCAGTATTTT. This encodes CASTKGLAEGDTQYF. This chain connects TRBV2 to TRBJ2-3; 11 bases match TRBD2. V dropped 7 bases and J dropped 5; count of bases not matched to a gene: 8. The germline V gene encodes CDR1 SNHLY and CDR2 FYNNEI. CDR3 length equals 15 residues. Based on the CDR3 plus reference TRBV2 and TRBJ2-3, the full variable domain is EPEVTQTPSHQVTQMGQEVILRCVPISNHLYFYWYRQILGQKVEFLVSFYNNEISEKSEIFDDQFSVERPDGSNFTLKIRSTKLEDSAMYFCASTKGLAEGDTQYFGPGTRLTVL.

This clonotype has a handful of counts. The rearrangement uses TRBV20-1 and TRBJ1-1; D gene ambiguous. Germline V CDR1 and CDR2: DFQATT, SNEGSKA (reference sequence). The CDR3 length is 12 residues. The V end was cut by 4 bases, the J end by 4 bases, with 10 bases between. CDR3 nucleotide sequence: TGCAGTGCTAAGGCAGGACTCACTGAAGCTTTCTTT. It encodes CSAKAGLTEAFF.

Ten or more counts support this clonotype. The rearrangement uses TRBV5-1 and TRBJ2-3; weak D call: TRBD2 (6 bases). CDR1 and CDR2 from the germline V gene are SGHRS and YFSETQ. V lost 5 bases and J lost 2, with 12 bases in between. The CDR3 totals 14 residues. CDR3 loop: CASSPGGPTDTQYF. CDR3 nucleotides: TGCGCCAGCAGTCCCGGGGGACCCACAGATACGCAGTATTTT.

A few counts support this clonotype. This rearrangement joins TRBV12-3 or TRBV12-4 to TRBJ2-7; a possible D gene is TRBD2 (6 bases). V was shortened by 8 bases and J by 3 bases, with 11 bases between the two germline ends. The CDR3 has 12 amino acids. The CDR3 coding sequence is TGTGCCAGCGGGTGGAGGGACTACGAGCAGTACTTC. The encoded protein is CASGWRDYEQYF.

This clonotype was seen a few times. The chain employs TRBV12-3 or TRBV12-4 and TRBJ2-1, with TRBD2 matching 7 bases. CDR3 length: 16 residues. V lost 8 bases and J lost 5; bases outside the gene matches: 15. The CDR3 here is CASSERGRGVHNEQFF. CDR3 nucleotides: TGTGCCAGCTCCGAGAGGGGACGGGGGGTCCACAATGAGCAGTTCTTC.

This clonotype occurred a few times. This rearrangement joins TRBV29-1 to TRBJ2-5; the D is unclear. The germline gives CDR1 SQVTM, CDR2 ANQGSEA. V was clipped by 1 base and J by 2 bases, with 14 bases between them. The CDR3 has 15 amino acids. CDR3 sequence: CSVEVPWEEQETQYF. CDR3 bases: TGCAGCGTTGAAGTCCCGTGGGAAGAACAAGAGACCCAGTACTTC.

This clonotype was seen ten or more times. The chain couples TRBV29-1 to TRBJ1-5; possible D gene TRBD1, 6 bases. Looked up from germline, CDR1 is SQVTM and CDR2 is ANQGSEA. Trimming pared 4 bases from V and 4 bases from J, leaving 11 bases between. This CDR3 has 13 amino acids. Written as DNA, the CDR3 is TGCAGCGTTGCCGGGACACCAAATCAGCCCCAGCATTTT. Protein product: CSVAGTPNQPQHF.

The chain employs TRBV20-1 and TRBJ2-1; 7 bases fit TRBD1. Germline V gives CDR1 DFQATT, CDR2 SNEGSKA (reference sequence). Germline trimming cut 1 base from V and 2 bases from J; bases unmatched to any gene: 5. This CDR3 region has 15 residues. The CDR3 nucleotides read TGCAGTGCTAGAGTAACAGGGGAGCCCTACAATGAGCAGTTCTTC. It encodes CSARVTGEPYNEQFF.

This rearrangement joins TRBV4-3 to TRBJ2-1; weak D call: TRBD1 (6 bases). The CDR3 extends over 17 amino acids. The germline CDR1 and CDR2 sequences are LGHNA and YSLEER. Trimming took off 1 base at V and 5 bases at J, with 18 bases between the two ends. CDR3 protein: CASSQGRADRLNNEQFF. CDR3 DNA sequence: TGCGCCAGCAGCCAAGGCCGGGCGGACAGACTCAACAATGAGCAGTTCTTC.

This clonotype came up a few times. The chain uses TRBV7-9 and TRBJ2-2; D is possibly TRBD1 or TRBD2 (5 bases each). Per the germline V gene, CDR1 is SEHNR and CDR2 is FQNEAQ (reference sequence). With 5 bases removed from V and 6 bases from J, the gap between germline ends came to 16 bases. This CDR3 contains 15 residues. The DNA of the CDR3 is TGTGCCAGCAGCAAAGGGACGCCTGGGTCCGGGGAGCTGTTTTTT. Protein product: CASSKGTPGSGELFF.

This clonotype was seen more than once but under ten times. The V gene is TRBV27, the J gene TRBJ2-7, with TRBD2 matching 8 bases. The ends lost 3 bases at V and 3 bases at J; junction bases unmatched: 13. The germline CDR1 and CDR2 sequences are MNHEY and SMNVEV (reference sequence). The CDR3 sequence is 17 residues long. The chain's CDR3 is CASSFFAVGAGVYEQYF. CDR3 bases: TGTGCCAGCAGTTTTTTTGCAGTCGGAGCGGGAGTCTACGAGCAGTACTTC.

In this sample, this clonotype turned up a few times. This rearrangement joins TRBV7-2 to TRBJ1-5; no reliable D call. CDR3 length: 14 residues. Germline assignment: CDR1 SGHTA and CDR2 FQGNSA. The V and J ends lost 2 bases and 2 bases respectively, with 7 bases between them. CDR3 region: CASSLMAGNQPQHF. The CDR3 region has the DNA TGTGCCAGCAGCTTAATGGCGGGCAATCAGCCCCAGCATTTT.

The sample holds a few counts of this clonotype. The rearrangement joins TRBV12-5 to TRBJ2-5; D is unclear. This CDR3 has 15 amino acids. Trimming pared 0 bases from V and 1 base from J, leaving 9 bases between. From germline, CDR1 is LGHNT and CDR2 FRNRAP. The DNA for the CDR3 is TGTGCTAGTGGTTTGGTACGTGGCAGCCAAGAGACCCAGTACTTC. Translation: CASGLVRGSQETQYF.